These 23 T cell receptor beta chains originate from one sample sequenced in a study of CD8 T cells in Susac syndrome. cDNA came from about 0.51 to 1 ug RNA primed by random hexamers. TCRdb reprocessed the immunoSEQ multiplex PCR reads via MiXCR and lists one record per CDR3 protein. Of 250,000 to 300,000 distinct CDR3 sequences listed, roughly 85% were seen once; the top ten hold 0.2% to 0.25%. The specimen sequenced was CD8+ T cells from PBMCs. The receptor source for this set is a human donor with multiple sclerosis.

The V gene is TRBV11-2, the J gene TRBJ2-5; TRBD2 is a possible D gene (5 bases). Germline-derived CDR1 and CDR2 are SGHAT and FQNNGV. This CDR3 spans 18 amino acids. V lost 1 base and J 2 bases, leaving 20 bases between the germline ends. CDR3 bases: TGTGCCAGCAGCTTAGGACACTGGGTGGCAGCGGCACAAGAGACCCAGTACTTC. Encoded protein: CASSLGHWVAAAQETQYF.

The chain uses TRBV3-1 and TRBJ2-7; 7 bases are shared with TRBD2. Germline V gene sequence: CDR1 LGHDT, CDR2 YNNKEL (reference sequence). The CDR3 loop spans 15 amino acids. V lost 3 bases and J lost 0; bases outside the gene matches: 5. The CDR3 sequence is CASSQAGTNSYEQYF. The CDR3, as DNA: TGTGCCAGCAGCCAGGCCGGGACTAACTCCTACGAGCAGTACTTC.

The gene calls are TRBV21-1 and TRBJ1-4. TRBV21-1 is annotated as a pseudogene. This CDR3 contains 13 residues. The chain's CDR3 is CAKQGSLPEKLFF. In nucleotides, the CDR3 is TGTGCCAAGCAGGGTAGTCTCCCCGAAAAACTGTTTTTT.

The genes are TRBV28 and TRBJ2-2, with D perhaps TRBD1 (5 bases). The germline V and J ends were trimmed by 2 bases and 7 bases, with 14 bases remaining between them. Germline V gene sequence: CDR1 MDHEN, CDR2 SYDVKM. There are 15 residues in the CDR3. This chain's CDR3 is CASSLGERGFGELFF. CDR3 nucleotide sequence: TGTGCCAGCAGTTTAGGAGAAAGGGGATTCGGGGAGCTGTTTTTT.

CDR3 residues: CSVEDREMNTEAFF. In nucleotides, the CDR3 is TGCAGCGTGGAGGACAGGGAAATGAACACTGAAGCTTTCTTT. This chain connects TRBV29-1 to TRBJ1-1, with 8 bases aligning to TRBD1. V lost 6 bases to trimming and J lost 0 bases; unmatched junction nucleotides: 6. Germline V gene sequence: CDR1 SQVTM, CDR2 ANQGSEA. The CDR3 has 14 amino acids.

This clonotype was detected only a few times. The J gene is TRBJ2-1, the V gene TRBV28; D not resolved. This CDR3 has 13 residues. CDR1 is MDHEN and CDR2 is SYDVKM in the germline V gene. V lost 3 bases to trimming and J lost 4 bases, with 7 bases between them. DNA of the CDR3: TGTGCCAGCAGTTTCTCGCGGTACAATGAGCAGTTCTTC. As protein: CASSFSRYNEQFF.

The rearrangement links TRBV28 to TRBJ1-4; D uncertain. The CDR3 totals 16 residues. Germline V gene sequence: CDR1 MDHEN, CDR2 SYDVKM. V was trimmed by 4 bases and J by 0 bases, leaving 12 bases between them. The CDR3 DNA reads as TGTGCCAGCAGTTCTCCAGACGGGTCAACTAATGAAAAACTGTTTTTT. The encoded protein is CASSSPDGSTNEKLFF. Full variable domain (remainder filled in from reference TRBV28 and TRBJ1-4): DVKVTQSSRYLVKRTGEKVFLECVQDMDHENMFWYRQDPGLGLRLIYFSYDVKMKEKGDIPEGYSVSREKKERFSLILESASTNQTSMYLCASSSPDGSTNEKLFFGSGTQLSVL.

This chain uses TRBV29-1 with TRBJ1-1; D is uncertain. The CDR3 extends over 12 amino acids. Germline CDR1 and CDR2: SQVTM and ANQGSEA. With 1 base removed from V and 1 base from J, the gap between germline ends came to 4 bases. The CDR3: CSVEGGNTEAFF. CDR3 in DNA: TGCAGCGTTGAAGGGGGGAACACTGAAGCTTTCTTT.

This rearrangement joins TRBV7-9 to TRBJ2-1; D is unclear. The CDR3 runs 16 residues. The V gene lost 5 bases and the J gene lost 5 bases, with 19 bases spanning the gap. Germline CDR1 and CDR2: SEHNR and FQNEAQ (reference sequence). In nucleotides, the CDR3 is TGTGCCAGCAGCCCCGGACCGCCTGGGTCACACAATGAGCAGTTCTTC. Translated, it gives CASSPGPPGSHNEQFF.

The chain links TRBV3-1 to TRBJ1-1; TRBD1 might be the D (6 bases). V was shortened by 6 bases and J by 5 bases, with 16 bases between the two germline ends. The CDR3 is 14 residues long. Germline CDR1 is LGHDT and CDR2 is YNNKEL (reference sequence). The CDR3 DNA reads as TGTGCCAGCAGTCCACACCGCAGGGGAACTGAAGCTTTCTTT. Its translation is CASSPHRRGTEAFF.

The gene calls are TRBV27 and TRBJ2-7; no definite D call. Per the germline V gene, CDR1 is MNHEY and CDR2 is SMNVEV (reference sequence). Deletions cut 2 bases from V and 3 bases from J, with 11 bases between. The CDR3 contains 14 residues. The CDR3: CASSLTSMDYEQYF. DNA of the CDR3: TGTGCCAGCAGTTTAACCTCCATGGACTACGAGCAGTACTTC.

This clonotype was detected once. The chain joins TRBV5-6 to TRBJ2-1; D tentatively fits TRBD1 or TRBD2 (5 bases each). Germline V gene data show CDR1 as SGHDT and CDR2 as YYEEEE. This CDR3 has 15 residues. Trimming stripped 4 bases from V and 6 bases from J, with 17 bases between. The CDR3 nucleotides are TGTGCCAGCAGCCCTATTGGGGGTATTGTCAATGAGCAGTTCTTC. Translation gives CASSPIGGIVNEQFF.

V is TRBV7-2 and J is TRBJ1-2, with unresolved D. This CDR3 contains 14 residues. Trimming shortened V by 3 bases and J by 4 bases, and 12 bases separated the two germline ends. Germline CDR1 and CDR2: SGHTA and FQGNSA. CDR3 protein: CASSLDPWVYGYTF. The CDR3, as DNA: TGTGCCAGCAGCTTGGACCCCTGGGTCTATGGCTACACCTTC.

This chain uses TRBV18 with TRBJ1-1, with D hard to call. V shed 6 bases and J shed 3 bases, with 11 bases lying between them. In germline, CDR1 is KGHSH, CDR2 LQKENI. The CDR3 is 13 residues long. The CDR3 loop is CASSPLNYTEAFF. The CDR3 region has the DNA TGTGCCAGCTCTCCTCTAAATTACACTGAAGCTTTCTTT.

Concerning this clonotype itself: Germline is not matched at one junction end, which may reflect a read error. The chain employs TRBV4-3 and TRBJ2-7; D possibly corresponds to TRBD2 (6 bases). Germline V lookup: CDR1 LGHNA, CDR2 YSLEER. The CDR3 covers 15 residues. The DNA for the CDR3 is TGCGCCAGCAGCATGTGGACTAAATCTTCCTACGAGCAGTGCTTC. It codes for CASSMWTKSSYEQCF.

V is TRBV7-2 and J is TRBJ2-1; TRBD1 aligns across 8 bases. The V and J ends lost 5 bases and 7 bases, in that order; junction bases with no gene match: 10. The CDR3 is 15 residues long. CDR1 is SGHTA, CDR2 FQGNSA, per germline. CDR3: CASSRDRGVANEQFF. DNA of the CDR3: TGTGCCAGCAGCCGCGACAGGGGAGTGGCAAATGAGCAGTTCTTC.

The chain has TRBV4-3 and TRBJ1-5; D is possibly TRBD1 (5 bases). Germline CDR1 is LGHNA and CDR2 is YSLEER. V shed 3 bases and J shed 7 bases, with 13 bases lying between them. CDR3 length: 14 residues. In DNA, the CDR3 is TGCGCCAGCAGCCACGCAGGGTTTGGACAGCCCCAGCATTTT. Its protein is CASSHAGFGQPQHF.

This chain uses TRBV29-1 with TRBJ1-2, with TRBD1 identical over 8 bases. CDR3 size: 13 residues. V was clipped by 4 bases and J by 8 bases; unmatched bases: 9. Per germline, CDR1 SQVTM and CDR2 ANQGSEA. CDR3 sequence (DNA): TGCAGCGTTGTGGGCCAGGGGGCGCAGGGCTACACCTTC. Translating it yields CSVVGQGAQGYTF.

The chain employs TRBV7-9 and TRBJ1-3; D gene unclear. The V and J ends lost 5 bases and 4 bases respectively, with 18 bases between them. The CDR3 loop spans 16 amino acids. Germline CDR1 is SEHNR and CDR2 is FQNEAQ (reference sequence). The CDR3 DNA follows: TGTGCCAGCAGCCCTACCTCACCGGTCAGAGGAAACACCATATATTTT. Its translation: CASSPTSPVRGNTIYF.

V and J are TRBV19 and TRBJ1-1; 7 bases agree with TRBD1. Germline assignment: CDR1 LNHDA and CDR2 SQIVND (reference sequence). Losses at the gene ends were 7 bases for V and 3 bases for J; bases not matched to a gene: 11. This CDR3 spans 15 amino acids. CDR3 protein: CASNLPRQGDTEAFF. The CDR3 region has the DNA TGTGCCAGTAATCTACCCAGACAGGGAGACACTGAAGCTTTCTTT.

V gene TRBV4-1 combines with J gene TRBJ1-2; weak D call: TRBD1 (6 bases). Germline V lookup: CDR1 MGHRA, CDR2 YSYEKL. V was shortened by 4 bases and J by 6 bases, with 15 bases between the two germline ends. The CDR3 contains 14 residues. The CDR3 spells CASSLLQGSNGYTF. The CDR3 DNA follows: TGCGCCAGCAGCCTACTACAGGGTTCCAATGGCTACACCTTC.

The chain combines TRBV27 with TRBJ2-7, with 10 bases fitting TRBD1. The V gene end was trimmed by 5 bases and the J gene end by 6 bases; junction bases not matched to a gene: 13. Per the germline V gene, CDR1 is MNHEY and CDR2 is SMNVEV (reference sequence). The CDR3 is 16 amino acids. This CDR3 reads CASSPLGTGDSGEQYF. For the CDR3, the DNA is TGTGCCAGCAGTCCCCTTGGGACAGGGGATTCCGGCGAGCAGTACTTC.

The genes are TRBV4-1 and TRBJ2-1; 13 bases fit TRBD2. V shed 5 bases, J shed 2 bases, and the junction held 6 bases outside the gene matches. The CDR3 is made up of 17 amino acids. Per germline, CDR1 MGHRA and CDR2 YSYEKL. CDR3 protein: CASSLGTSGTPYNEQFF. In DNA, the CDR3 is TGCGCCAGCAGCTTAGGGACTAGCGGGACCCCCTACAATGAGCAGTTCTTC.